These 3 T cell receptor beta chains originate from one sample sequenced in a study of cytotoxic CD8 clonotypes in ibrutinib-treated CLL. Libraries were prepared by immunoSEQ multiplex PCR; TCRdb keeps only in-frame clonotypes and omits some of them. This sample has 150,000 or so clones, with approximately 81% found just once. The starting material was PBMCs, obtained after 12 months of ibrutinib treatment. These receptors all stem from a human donor with chronic lymphocytic leukemia.

The chain recombines TRBV2 with TRBJ2-1; TRBD2 matches 11 bases. The V and J ends lost 6 bases and 7 bases, in that order; junction bases with no gene match: 8. The CDR3 has 15 amino acids. Germline V lookup: CDR1 SNHLY, CDR2 FYNNEI. CDR3 DNA: TGTGCCAGCAGCGGACTAGCGGGCGGGGTGAATGAGCAGTTCTTC. Its protein is CASSGLAGGVNEQFF.

The chain is built from TRBV5-1 and TRBJ1-1; 7 nucleotides agree with TRBD1. This CDR3 comprises 15 residues. The ends lost 4 bases at V and 5 bases at J; junction bases unmatched: 11. From germline, CDR1 is SGHRS and CDR2 YFSETQ. CDR3 nucleotide sequence: TGCGCCAGCAGCAAGGGACAGTCGATTGGAACTGAAGCTTTCTTT. Amino acids: CASSKGQSIGTEAFF. Full variable domain (missing parts from reference TRBV5-1 and TRBJ1-1): KAGVTQTPRYLIKTRGQQVTLSCSPISGHRSVSWYQQTPGQGLQFLFEYFSETQRNKGNFPGRFSGRQFSNSRSEMNVSTLELGDSALYLCASSKGQSIGTEAFFGQGTRLTVV.

The chain uses TRBV5-1 and TRBJ1-4, with 8 positions matching TRBD1. Trimming removed 0 bases from V and 5 bases from J; junction bases left unmatched: 12. CDR1 and CDR2 (germline): SGHRS, YFSETQ. This CDR3 is 18 amino acids long. The CDR3 spells CASSLAGTGLAGNEKLFF. CDR3 sequence (DNA): TGCGCCAGCAGCTTGGCCGGGACAGGACTTGCTGGAAATGAAAAACTGTTTTTT. The full variable domain, rest sourced from reference TRBV5-1 and TRBJ1-4, is KAGVTQTPRYLIKTRGQQVTLSCSPISGHRSVSWYQQTPGQGLQFLFEYFSETQRNKGNFPGRFSGRQFSNSRSEMNVSTLELGDSALYLCASSLAGTGLAGNEKLFFGSGTQLSVL.